These 16 T cell receptor beta chains were all obtained from the same sample, sequenced in a study of blood T cells in healthy people across ages (dated by TCRdb to 2014 to 2015). Library preparation was by 5' RACE. Sequencer: Illumina HiSeq 2500. The second PCR ran for roughly 7 to 12 cycles and used a J-beta primer mix along with a sample-barcoded 5' primer. In TCRdb, the public reads were trimmed at Q25 with fastp and aligned with MiXCR, with productive beta chains retained. One record per CDR3 amino acid sequence lists the most common genes and DNA. A total of 750,000 to 850,000 distinct CDR3 sequences appear in this sample, 25% of them only once. The top ten clonotypes cover roughly 3.5% of the sample. These same data were also listed under a study on T cells of mothers and their children.

Sequenced: blood. The receptor set was obtained from a boy under 18 in good health.

This chain connects TRBV12-3 or TRBV12-4 to TRBJ1-2; TRBD1 might be the D (5 bases). The V and J ends lost 8 bases and 2 bases respectively, with 12 bases between them. The CDR3 runs 13 residues. The CDR3 nucleotides read TGTGCCAGCCGGCGGCGGACAAACTATGGCTACACCTTC. Amino acids: CASRRRTNYGYTF.

This clonotype has more than one count but fewer than ten. The rearrangement links TRBV28 to TRBJ1-4, with 7 bases fitting TRBD1. The CDR3 is 15 residues long. After removal of 6 bases from V and 7 bases from J, the junction contained 11 bases not matched to a gene. Germline CDR1 is MDHEN and CDR2 is SYDVKM. Here the CDR3 reads CASRLSGTVGEKLFF. CDR3 DNA: TGTGCCAGCAGACTTTCCGGGACAGTAGGTGAAAAACTGTTTTTT.

The rearrangement uses TRBV29-1 and TRBJ1-1; D gene unclear. Per the germline V gene, CDR1 is SQVTM and CDR2 is ANQGSEA. The CDR3 contains 14 residues. Trimming shortened V by 7 bases and J by 3 bases, and 18 bases separated the two germline ends. CDR3 DNA: TGCAGCGCTCCAGGAGTCGTGCTGGACACTGAAGCTTTCTTT. This encodes CSAPGVVLDTEAFF.

This clonotype was recorded a few times. CDR3 amino acids: CASSQDRLGVTFETQYF. CDR3 nucleotide sequence: TGTGCCAGCAGCCAAGATCGTCTGGGGGTAACGTTCGAGACCCAGTACTTC. V gene TRBV14 combines with J gene TRBJ2-5; D may correspond to TRBD1 or TRBD2 (5 bases each). V was trimmed by 0 bases and J by 5 bases, leaving 19 bases between them. In germline, CDR1 is SGHDN, CDR2 FVKESK. The CDR3 spans 17 residues.

This clonotype occurred a few times. This chain uses TRBV7-8 with TRBJ1-2; D is perhaps TRBD1 (5 bases). The CDR3 is made up of 15 amino acids. Trimming removed 3 bases at V and 6 bases at J, with 17 bases between. Germline V gene data show CDR1 as SGHVS and CDR2 as FQNEAQ. The CDR3, as DNA: TGTGCCAGCAGCTTCTTGGGGGTGAGGTGGCATGGCTACACCTTC. It encodes CASSFLGVRWHGYTF.

The J gene is TRBJ2-5, the V gene TRBV5-6, with TRBD2 matching 13 bases. The J call is doubtful: the DNA matches TRBJ2-1 better. Germline V gene data show CDR1 as SGHDT and CDR2 as YYEEEE. The CDR3 length is 15 residues. CDR3 residues: CASSFRTSGRGEQFF. The CDR3 DNA reads as TGTGCCAGCAGCTTCAGGACTAGCGGGAGAGGTGAGCAGTTCTTC.

The table lists this clonotype with a few counts. The germline gene is not matched at one end of the junction; a read error may be the cause. J is TRBJ1-5 and V is TRBV7-6; perhaps TRBD1 as D (5 bases). Germline CDR1 SGHVS, CDR2 FNYEAQ. The CDR3 loop spans 13 amino acids. CDR3 bases: TGTGCCGGCAGCTCAGTACTGGGGGGACCCCAGCATTTT. Translation: CAGSSVLGGPQHF.

V usage is TRBV20-1 and J usage is TRBJ2-1; D remains ambiguous. The last part of the DNA fits TRBJ2-5 better; the J call may be wrong. This CDR3 has 13 residues. In germline, CDR1 is DFQATT, CDR2 SNEGSKA (reference sequence). This CDR3 is CSAREDDPETQYF. CDR3 nucleotide sequence: TGCAGTGCTAGAGAGGACGACCCCGAGACCCAGTACTTC.

This clonotype was detected only a few times. The chain carries TRBV7-2 and TRBJ2-5, with D perhaps TRBD2 (5 bases). Between the trimmed V and J ends, which lost 3 bases and 5 bases, there was a span of 10 bases. The germline gives CDR1 SGHTA, CDR2 FQGNSA. This CDR3 comprises 13 residues. This CDR3 reads CASSFWTGETQYF. The CDR3 bases are TGTGCCAGCAGCTTTTGGACGGGGGAGACCCAGTACTTC.

The rearrangement links TRBV4-3 to TRBJ1-1; D gene ambiguous. V was clipped by 1 base and J by 4 bases, with 10 bases between them. Germline-derived CDR1 and CDR2 are LGHNA and YSLEER. The CDR3 totals 14 residues. CDR3 sequence reads: CASSQGPLSTEAFF. CDR3 bases: TGCGCCAGCAGCCAAGGTCCCTTGAGCACTGAAGCTTTCTTT.

V gene TRBV29-1 combines with J gene TRBJ1-2; 11 positions agree with TRBD1. Germline loops: CDR1 SQVTM, CDR2 ANQGSEA. CDR3 size: 15 residues. J was trimmed by 1 base and V by 6 bases; bases with no gene match: 7. The CDR3 protein is CSVAPGQGGNYGYTF. The CDR3 region has the DNA TGCAGCGTCGCTCCGGGACAGGGGGGTAACTATGGCTACACCTTC.

In this sample, this clonotype turned up a few times. This chain joins TRBV29-1 and TRBJ2-3; 11 positions match TRBD2. This CDR3 spans 16 amino acids. J gave up 0 bases and V 3 bases, and 5 bases lay outside the gene matches. Germline assignment: CDR1 SQVTM and CDR2 ANQGSEA. In DNA, the CDR3 is TGCAGCGTTGATGGACTAGCGGGTATTAGCACAGATACGCAGTATTTT. Its translation: CSVDGLAGISTDTQYF.

The CDR3 nucleotides are TGTGCCAGCAGCCTTACGGAGGGGACAGGGTATGAAAAACTGTTTTTT. Protein: CASSLTEGTGYEKLFF. The chain couples TRBV4-2 to TRBJ1-4; 9 bases fit TRBD1. Germline CDR1 is LGHNA and CDR2 is YNFKEQ. This CDR3 comprises 16 residues. V was pared by 4 bases and J by 6 bases, with 9 bases of the junction left unmatched.

This chain joins TRBV9 and TRBJ1-4; D gene ambiguous. Per germline, CDR1 SGDLS and CDR2 YYNGEE. The CDR3 is 15 amino acids. V was shortened by 0 bases and J by 8 bases, with 14 bases between the two germline ends. The CDR3 spells CASSVGGVSGEKLFF. CDR3 coding DNA: TGTGCCAGCAGCGTAGGGGGAGTCTCCGGGGAAAAACTGTTTTTT.

This clonotype was counted only a few times. V is TRBV11-2 and J is TRBJ1-1, with D unclear. The CDR3 loop spans 13 amino acids. The germline V gene has CDR1 SGHAT and CDR2 FQNNGV. Trimming removed 3 bases at V and 4 bases at J, with 9 bases between. CDR3 nucleotides: TGTGCCAGCAGCTTCCAAGTGGGCACTGAAGCTTTCTTT. It specifies CASSFQVGTEAFF. The full variable domain, its missing parts supplied by reference TRBV11-2 and TRBJ1-1, is EAGVAQSPRYKIIEKRQSVAFWCNPISGHATLYWYQQILGQGPKLLIQFQNNGVVDDSQLPKDRFSAERLKGVDSTLKIQPAKLEDSAVYLCASSFQVGTEAFFGQGTRLTVV.

The CDR3: CASSSNTLGTNTGELFF. Written as DNA, the CDR3 is TGTGCCAGCAGCTCAAACACTCTAGGTACAAACACCGGGGAGCTGTTTTTT. This chain joins TRBV7-2 and TRBJ2-2; D ambiguous. The CDR3 sequence is 17 residues long. V was cut by 4 bases and J by 2 bases, with 17 bases left in between. Germline V gene sequence: CDR1 SGHTA, CDR2 FQGNSA. Complete variable domain (other parts from reference TRBV7-2 and TRBJ2-2): GAGVSQSPSNKVTEKGKDVELRCDPISGHTALYWYRQSLGQGLEFLIYFQGNSAPDKSGLPSDRFSAERTGGSVSTLTIQRTQQEDSAVYLCASSSNTLGTNTGELFFGEGSRLTVL.